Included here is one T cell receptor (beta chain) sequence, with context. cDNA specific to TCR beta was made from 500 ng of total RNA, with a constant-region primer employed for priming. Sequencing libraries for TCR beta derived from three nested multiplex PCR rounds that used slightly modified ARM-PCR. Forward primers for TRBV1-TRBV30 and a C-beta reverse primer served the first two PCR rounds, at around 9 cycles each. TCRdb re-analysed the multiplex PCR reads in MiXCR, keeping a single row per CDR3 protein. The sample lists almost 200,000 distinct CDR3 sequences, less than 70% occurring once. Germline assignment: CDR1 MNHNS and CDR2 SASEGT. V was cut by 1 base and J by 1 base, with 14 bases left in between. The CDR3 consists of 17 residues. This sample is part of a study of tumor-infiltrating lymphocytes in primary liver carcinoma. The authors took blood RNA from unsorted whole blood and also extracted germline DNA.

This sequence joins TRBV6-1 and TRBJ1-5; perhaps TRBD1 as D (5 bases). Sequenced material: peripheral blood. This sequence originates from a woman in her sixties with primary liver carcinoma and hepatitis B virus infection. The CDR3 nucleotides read TGTGCCAGCAGTGAAGATTATTGGGGCAACAGCAATCAGCCCCAGCATTTT. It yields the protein CASSEDYWGNSNQPQHF.